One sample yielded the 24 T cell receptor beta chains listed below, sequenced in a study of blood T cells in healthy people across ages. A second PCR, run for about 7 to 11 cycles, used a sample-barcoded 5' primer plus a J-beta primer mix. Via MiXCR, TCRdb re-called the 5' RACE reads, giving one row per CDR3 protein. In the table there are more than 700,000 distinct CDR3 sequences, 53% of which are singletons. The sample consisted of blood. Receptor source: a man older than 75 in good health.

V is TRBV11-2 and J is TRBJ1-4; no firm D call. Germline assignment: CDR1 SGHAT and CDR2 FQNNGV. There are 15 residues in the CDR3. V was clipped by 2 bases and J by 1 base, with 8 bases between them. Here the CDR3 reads CASSLNVGTNEKLFF. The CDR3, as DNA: TGTGCCAGCAGCTTAAACGTCGGAACTAATGAAAAACTGTTTTTT.

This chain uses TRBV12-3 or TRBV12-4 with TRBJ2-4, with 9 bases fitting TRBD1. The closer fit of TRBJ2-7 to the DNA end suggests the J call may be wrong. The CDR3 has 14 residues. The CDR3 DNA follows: TGTGCCAGCAGTCGGGACAGGGAAAGGTACGAGCAGTACTTC. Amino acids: CASSRDRERYEQYF.

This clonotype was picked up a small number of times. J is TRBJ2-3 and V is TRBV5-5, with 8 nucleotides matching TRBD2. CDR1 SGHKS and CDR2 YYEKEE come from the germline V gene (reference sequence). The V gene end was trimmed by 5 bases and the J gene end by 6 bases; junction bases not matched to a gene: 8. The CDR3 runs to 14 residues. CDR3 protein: CASSSGGGPDTQYF. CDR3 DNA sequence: TGTGCCAGCAGTTCGGGGGGGGGCCCGGATACGCAGTATTTT.

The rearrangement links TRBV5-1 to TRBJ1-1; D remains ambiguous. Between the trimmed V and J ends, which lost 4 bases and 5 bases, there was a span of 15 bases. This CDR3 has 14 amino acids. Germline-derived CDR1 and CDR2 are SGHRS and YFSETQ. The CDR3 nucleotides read TGCGCCAGCAGCCTGGACGGGGTGGGGACTGAAGCTTTCTTT. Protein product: CASSLDGVGTEAFF.

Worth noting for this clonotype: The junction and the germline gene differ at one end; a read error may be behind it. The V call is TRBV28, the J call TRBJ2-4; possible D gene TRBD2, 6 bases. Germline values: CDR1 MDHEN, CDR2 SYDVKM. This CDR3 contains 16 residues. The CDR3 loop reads CASGLMEGRAKNIQYF. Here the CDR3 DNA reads TGTGCCAGCGGTTTAATGGAGGGGAGGGCCAAAAACATTCAGTACTTC.

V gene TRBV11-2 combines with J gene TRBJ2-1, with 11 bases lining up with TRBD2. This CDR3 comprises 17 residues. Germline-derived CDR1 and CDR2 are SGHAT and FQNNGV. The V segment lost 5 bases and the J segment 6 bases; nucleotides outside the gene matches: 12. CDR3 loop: CASSPGTSGRLVNEQFF. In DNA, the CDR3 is TGTGCCAGCAGCCCCGGAACTAGCGGGAGATTGGTCAATGAGCAGTTCTTC.

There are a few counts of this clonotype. The CDR3 region has the DNA TGTGCCAGCAGTCCAGAGCGGAGATTAGATACGCAGTATTTT. It encodes CASSPERRLDTQYF. V and J are TRBV2 and TRBJ2-3; D might be TRBD2 (5 bases). The CDR3 is made up of 14 amino acids. CDR1 and CDR2 from the germline V gene are SNHLY and FYNNEI. Trimming took 5 bases from V and 5 from J, leaving 14 bases between them.

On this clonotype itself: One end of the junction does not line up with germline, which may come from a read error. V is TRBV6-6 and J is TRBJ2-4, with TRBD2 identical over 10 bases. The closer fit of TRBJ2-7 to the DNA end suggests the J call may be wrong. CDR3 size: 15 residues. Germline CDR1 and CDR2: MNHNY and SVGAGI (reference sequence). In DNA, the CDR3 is TGTACCAGCAGTTACAGTCTAGCGGGAGAAGGCGAGCAGTACTTC. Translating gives CTSSYSLAGEGEQYF.

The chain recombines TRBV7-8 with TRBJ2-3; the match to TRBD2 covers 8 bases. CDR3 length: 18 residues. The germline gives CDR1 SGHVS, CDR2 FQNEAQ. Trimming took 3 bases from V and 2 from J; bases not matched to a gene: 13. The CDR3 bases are TGTGCCAGCAGCTTGGGTGGAGGAAGCGGGAGCGCCACAGATACGCAGTATTTT. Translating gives CASSLGGGSGSATDTQYF.

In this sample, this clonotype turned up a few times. The CDR3 is CASSVGIGSSYEQYF. CDR3 nucleotides: TGTGCCAGCAGCGTAGGAATAGGGAGCTCCTACGAGCAGTACTTC. The rearrangement links TRBV9 to TRBJ2-7, with a weak D call TRBD2 (5 bases). Germline values: CDR1 SGDLS, CDR2 YYNGEE. Between the trimmed V and J ends, which lost 0 bases and 0 bases, there was a span of 10 bases. This CDR3 spans 15 amino acids.

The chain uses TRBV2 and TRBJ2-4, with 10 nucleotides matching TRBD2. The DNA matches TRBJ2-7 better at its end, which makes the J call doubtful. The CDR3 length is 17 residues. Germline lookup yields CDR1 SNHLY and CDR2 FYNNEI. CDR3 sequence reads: CASSYAAVAGGKYEQYF. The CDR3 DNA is TGTGCCAGCAGCTACGCCGCGGTAGCGGGAGGAAAATACGAGCAGTACTTC.

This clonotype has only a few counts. The CDR3 nucleotides are TGTGCCAGCAGCCAAGAACAGGACTATTACAATGAGCAGTTCTTC. Its protein product is CASSQEQDYYNEQFF. The chain joins TRBV3-1 to TRBJ2-1, with D possibly being TRBD2 (6 bases). CDR1 is LGHDT, CDR2 YNNKEL, per germline (reference sequence). The CDR3 runs to 15 residues. V was pared by 0 bases and J by 4 bases, with 10 bases between.

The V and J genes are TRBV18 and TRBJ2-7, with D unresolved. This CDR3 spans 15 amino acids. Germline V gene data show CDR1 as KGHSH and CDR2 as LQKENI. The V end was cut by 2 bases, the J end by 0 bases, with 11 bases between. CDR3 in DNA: TGTGCCAGCTCACCAATAACGTCAAGCTCCTACGAGCAGTACTTC. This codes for CASSPITSSSYEQYF.

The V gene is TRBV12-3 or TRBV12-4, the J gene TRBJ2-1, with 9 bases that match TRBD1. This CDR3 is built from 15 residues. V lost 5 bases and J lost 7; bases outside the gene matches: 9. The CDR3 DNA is TGTGCCAGCAGTCCCCCCGGGACAGGGAGGAATGAGCAGTTCTTC. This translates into CASSPPGTGRNEQFF.

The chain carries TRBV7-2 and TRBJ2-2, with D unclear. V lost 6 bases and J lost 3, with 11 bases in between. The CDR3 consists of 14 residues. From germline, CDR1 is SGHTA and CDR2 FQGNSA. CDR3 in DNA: TGTGCCAGCAGGTCCCAGTGGGACACCGGGGAGCTGTTTTTT. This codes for CASRSQWDTGELFF.

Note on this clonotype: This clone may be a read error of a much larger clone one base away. The CDR3 is CGARDGMGTETQYF. CDR3 coding DNA: TGCGGTGCTAGAGATGGTATGGGGACAGAGACCCAGTACTTC. This chain connects TRBV20-1 to TRBJ2-5; tentatively, D is TRBD1 or TRBD2 (5 bases each). CDR1 and CDR2 (germline): DFQATT, SNEGSKA (reference sequence). This CDR3 has 14 residues.

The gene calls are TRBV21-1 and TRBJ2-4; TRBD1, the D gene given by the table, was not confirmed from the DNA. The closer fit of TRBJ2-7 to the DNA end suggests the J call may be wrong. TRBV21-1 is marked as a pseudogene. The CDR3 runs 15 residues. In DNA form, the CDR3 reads TGTGCCAGCAGCAGACAGGAGAGGAAGCTCTACGAGCAGTACTTC. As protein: CASSRQERKLYEQYF.

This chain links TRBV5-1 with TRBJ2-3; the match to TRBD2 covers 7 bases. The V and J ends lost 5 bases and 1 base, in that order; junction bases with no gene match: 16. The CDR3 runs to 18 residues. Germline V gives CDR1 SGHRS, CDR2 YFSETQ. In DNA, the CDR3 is TGCGCCAGCAGGCCCTCGCGGGCGGGAGTAATGGGCACAGATACGCAGTATTTT. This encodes CASRPSRAGVMGTDTQYF.

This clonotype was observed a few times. Here the CDR3 DNA reads TGTGCCAGCAGCGTAGAGCCGGGTCTTAATGAGCAGTTCTTC. Protein sequence: CASSVEPGLNEQFF. This rearrangement joins TRBV9 to TRBJ2-1; unclear D gene. This CDR3 has 14 residues. Germline V CDR1 and CDR2: SGDLS, YYNGEE. Trimming removed 0 bases at V and 7 bases at J, with 11 bases between.

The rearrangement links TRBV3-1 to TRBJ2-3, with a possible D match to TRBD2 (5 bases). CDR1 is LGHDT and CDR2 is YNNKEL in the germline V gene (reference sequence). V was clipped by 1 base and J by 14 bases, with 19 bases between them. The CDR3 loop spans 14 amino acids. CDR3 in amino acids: CASSQGRTYGYAYF. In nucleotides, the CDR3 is TGTGCCAGCAGCCAAGGGAGGACTTACGGATACGCGTATTTT.

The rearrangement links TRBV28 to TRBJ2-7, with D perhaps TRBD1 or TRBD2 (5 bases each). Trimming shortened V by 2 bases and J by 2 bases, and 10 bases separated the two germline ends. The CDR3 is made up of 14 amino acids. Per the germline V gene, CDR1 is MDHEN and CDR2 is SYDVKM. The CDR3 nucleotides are TGTGCCAGCAGTTTACGGGGACCGCCCTACGAGCAGTACTTC. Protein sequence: CASSLRGPPYEQYF.

In nucleotides, the CDR3 is TGTGCCATCAGTGAGTACCCATCCTACGAGCAGTACTTC. Protein sequence: CAISEYPSYEQYF. The rearrangement uses TRBV10-3 and TRBJ2-7, with D unclear. The CDR3 is 13 residues long. Trimming took off 1 base at V and 1 base at J, with 5 bases between the two ends. Per germline, CDR1 ENHRY and CDR2 SYGVKD.

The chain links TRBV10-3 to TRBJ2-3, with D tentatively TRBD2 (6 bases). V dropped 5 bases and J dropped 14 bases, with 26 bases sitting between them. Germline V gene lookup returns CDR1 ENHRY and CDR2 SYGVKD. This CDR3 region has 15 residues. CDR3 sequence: CAISKPASAGGYAYF. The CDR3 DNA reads TGTGCCATCAGTAAGCCCGCTAGCGCCGGTGGATACGCGTATTTT.

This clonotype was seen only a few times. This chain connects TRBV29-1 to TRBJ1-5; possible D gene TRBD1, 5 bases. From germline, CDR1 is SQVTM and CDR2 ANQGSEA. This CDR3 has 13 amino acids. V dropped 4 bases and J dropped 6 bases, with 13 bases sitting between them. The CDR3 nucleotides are TGCAGCGTTGGTGGGGGGTGGGGTCAGCCCCAGCATTTT. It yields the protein CSVGGGWGQPQHF. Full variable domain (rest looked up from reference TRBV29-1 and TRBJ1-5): SAVISQKPSRDICQRGTSLTIQCQVDSQVTMMFWYRQQPGQSLTLIATANQGSEATYESGFVIDKFPISRPNLTFSTLTVSNMSPEDSSIYLCSVGGGWGQPQHFGDGTRLSIL.